This TCR beta chain was identified during a study of cytomegalovirus exposure and HLA in healthy donors (dated by TCRdb to about 2017). General notes on the study: An earlier analysis of approximately 640 of the donors reported about 250 Gb of sequence data and roughly 110 million unique TCR beta sequences from some 180 million T cells. Approximately 310 gigabases of sequencing data and approximately 80 million unique TCR sequences were included in an early release covering 550 to 650 HLA-typed donors. Of the 350 to 450 genotyped donors, 81% were placed in the genetic ancestry cluster associated with self-reported Caucasian donors. The study aimed to test whether signatures of past pathogen exposure could be identified by cataloging public T cell receptors. Using immunosequencing, the study profiled T cell repertoires from roughly 650 subjects and related those repertoires to cytomegalovirus serostatus. In addition to the first cohort of about 650 subjects, a separate validation cohort of 120 different subjects was used. The study combined high-throughput TCR immunosequencing, statistical association of individual TCRs with disease status, and machine learning to predict cytomegalovirus infection status. A later analysis re-analyzed previously published TCR beta repertoires from several hundred donors and added high-resolution HLA genotyping to study TCR occurrence patterns. Rather than using new phenotypic data, the later analysis identified candidate immune exposures from TCR beta sequences and from how often those sequences occurred across donors. To decide whether each TCR beta V gene segment behaved as functional or pseudogenic, an earlier analysis of approximately 590 of the donors relied on high-throughput TCR beta sequencing. Donor age, sex, ethnicity and CMV serostatus were collected together with the repertoire data. A later genetic analysis used genome-wide SNP genotypes for about 65% of the roughly 700 donors, treating that subset as a discovery cohort. Every discovery cohort repertoire had been produced on one sequencing platform. Class I and class II HLA loci were covered by the typing at four-digit resolution. The number of typed donors differed by locus: roughly 620-640 for A, B, C, DRB1 and DQB1; about 520 for DQA1; approximately 600 for DPA1; and some 470 for DPB1. Roughly five DR-DQ haplotypes were handled as single units for association and clustering, since linkage in the cohort was strong. Among some 410 genotyped donors of the cohort, an average of roughly 240,000 unique TCR beta nucleotide sequences were sequenced per donor, roughly 18% of them non-productive.

Library preparation was by the immunoSEQ multiplex PCR assay. For the multiplex PCR, a mixture combining 60 forward primers for TCR Vbeta segments and 13 reverse primers for TCR Jbeta segments was used. The CDR3 region of rearranged TCR beta genes was amplified from genomic DNA with a multiplex PCR assay. The Illumina HiSeq System was used to sequence the amplified TCR beta libraries as 87-base-pair reads. As for the authors' bioinformatics: Across the 640 or so repertoires, a later analysis counted tens of millions of unique TCR beta chains, roughly 11 million of which were shared by at least two donors. Raw reads were error-corrected and collapsed into unique sequences by a nearest-neighbor algorithm in which closely related sequences were merged to remove PCR and sequencing errors. CDR3 sequences were aligned to IMGT reference sequences to assign V, D and J gene segments. For a sequence to be retained, a match of at least six nucleotides was required to both a V gene segment and a J gene segment. A rearrangement was called productive if the CDR3 had no stop codons and remained in frame with V and J, and every other rearrangement was called non-productive. Following IMGT convention, CDR3 was defined as the stretch from the second conserved V-encoded cysteine to the conserved J-encoded phenylalanine. In an earlier analysis of around 570 of the donors, sequences lacking an unambiguous match to a single V gene segment were excluded. In an earlier analysis of 587 of the donors, V segments were called functional above 56.7% productive rearrangements and were called segregating when the between-donor standard deviation exceeded 5%. A statistical classification framework was built to diagnose cytomegalovirus status from the catalog of TCR beta chain sequences. V and J gene assignment, in a later analysis, came from comparing TCR nucleotide sequences with IMGT/GENE-DB human TR gene sequences. A later analysis assigned CDR3 sequences and most-parsimonious VDJ recombination scenarios with the TCRdist pipeline. In a later analysis, each TCR beta chain was defined by its CDR3 amino acid sequence together with its V-gene family, and reads lacking a unique V-gene family were excluded. To address suspected cross-contamination and a sequencing artifact, a later analysis removed under 600 highly shared, low-generation-probability nucleotide sequences. For each public chain, a later analysis derived a clonal expansion index from normalized ranks of inferred template counts within each repertoire. In a later analysis, generation probabilities were computed using a VDJ recombination model fitted to out-of-frame rearrangements, and the results were checked against IGoR. In a later analysis, hypergeometric tests were used to score TCR-TCR, TCR-HLA and TCR-CMV co-occurrence, with a repertoire-size bias correction applied to TCR pairs. In a later analysis, false discovery rates were estimated by permuting HLA or CMV assignments 20 times. In a later analysis, co-occurring TCRs were grouped using DBSCAN, and TCRdist sequence similarity was added for clustering within HLA-allele-positive subsets. Repertoires with fewer than 30,000 or more than 120,000 public chains were left out of co-occurrence clustering, as were a handful of repertoires with anomalous nucleotide sharing. TCRdb took over this immuneACCESS table, retaining in-frame rearrangements with V and J assigned. Such tables are incomplete; in checked studies, under half of the missing clones stem from an unresolved V gene, and the remainder is unexplained. V, J and clone size reflect that table, while D and trimming were determined from the DNA. The sample table holds 100,000 or so clones, of which about 80% were seen once. Clones ranked in the top ten supply about 2.2% of the sample.

In total, approximately 700 healthy bone marrow donors made up the cohort. Cohort members were all nominally healthy when sampled, although unrecorded immune exposures were likely present. The donor tested CMV seronegative, placing the donor among the 350 or so seronegative members of the cohort. Each donor provided a peripheral blood sample, and peripheral blood mononuclear cells were used for TCR beta sequencing. Genomic DNA extraction from the blood cell samples was performed with the Qiagen DNeasy Blood Extraction Kit. CDR1 and CDR2 (SGDLS, YYNGEE) derive from the germline V gene. Measured from the cysteine to the phenylalanine, the CDR3 is 13 residues long. Only the CDR3 portion is preserved as DNA: 39 bases, with reading frame beginning at the first base. From V the trimming removes 2 bases and from J it removes 8 bases, while the gene matches leave 5 bases of the junction unaccounted for. Results the study describes overall, beyond this receptor: In vitro tests confirmed that three of the cytomegalovirus-associated TCR beta chains recognize cytomegalovirus antigens. Assigning TCR associations to individual alleles was difficult when HLA alleles, especially DR and DQ, strongly co-occurred. In a later analysis, TCR association rates were found to vary across HLA loci, with the most associated TCRs seen for DRB1 alleles and the fewest for HLA-C alleles. A further reported finding was that TCR beta sequences accurately predicted the HLA-A and HLA-B alleles for most subjects in the first cohort. A later genetic analysis associated a missense DCLRE1C variant with V-gene and J-gene trimming of TCR beta chains, and an independent cohort replicated the association. Most TCR sequences were observed very rarely across donors, whereas some public TCRs were present in many individuals. In an earlier analysis of some 640 of the donors, most TCR beta V segments were observed in productive rearrangements about 87% or about 30% of the time, broadly matching IMGT annotations. Because the 87-base-pair reads could not distinguish some IMGT-functional V segments, including TRBV6-2 and TRBV6-3, those segments were excluded. A later analysis reported that several top co-occurrence clusters appeared linked to parvovirus B19, influenza, CMV and Epstein-Barr virus. According to the authors, the approach could potentially be generalized to other disease states and immunological phenotypes. The sequencing pipeline was judged likely to have produced a cluster of highly shared sequence variants as a technical artifact. Correlated functional status among segregating V segments might be attributable to linkage disequilibrium, but an unknown experimental factor could not be ruled out. In both the original and validation cohorts, the classifier was reported to diagnose cytomegalovirus status with high specificity and sensitivity. A total of 150 to 200 TCR beta chains were listed by the study as associated with cytomegalovirus. Because HLA typing was unavailable for some donors at each locus, only the typed subset was used in association tests. Sequencing depth was assumed to be roughly uniform across donors in the presence/absence analyses, though that assumption may not hold. Specific HLA alleles were associated with roughly 16,000 TCR beta sequences at a false discovery rate of 0.05 in a later analysis. Because counts were too low, some 17 rarely observed V segments, including chromosome 9 orphons, were excluded from the earlier analysis of some 540 of the donors. The cohort was sequenced for TCR beta chains only, and without alpha or paired-chain data the features that could be detected were limited. In a later genetic analysis, fewer N-insertions in productive TCRs were reported among donors in an Asian-associated ancestry cluster than the roughly 700-donor mean. Immune exposure information for the cohort was limited to CMV serostatus. In a later analysis, HLA-associated TCR beta chains showed more clonal expansion and lower generation probabilities than non-associated chains that were equally common. In a later analysis, most CMV-associated TCR beta chains were found to appear HLA-restricted, with HLA associations seemingly driven largely by CMV exposure.

With respect to this clone: Its antigen remains undetermined. One base away there is no much larger clone; base qualities are not given.

The chain was built from TRBV9 and TRBJ1-2; the central 8 bases match TRBD1. The receptor was isolated from a young man in good health and CMV-seronegative. Specimen: PBMCs. In nucleotide form, the sequence is TGTGCCAGCAGCGTCGGACAGGGCTACGGCTACACCTTC. This gives the protein CASSVGQGYGYTF.